The rows below give T cell receptor beta chains drawn from one sample of a study of blood T cell repertoires in COVID-19. Generated by immunoSEQ multiplex PCR, the TCRdb table keeps only in-frame clones and is missing some. The table shows fewer than 120,000 clones, with approximately 82% occurring only once. Sequenced input: peripheral blood. The receptors derive from a woman over 75 with acute or convalescent COVID-19. The CDR3 runs from the conserved cysteine through the conserved F or W. D genes are given only for firm matches. Some rows have no size entry. The others give once, few or many, or a class for an expanded clone.

CDR3 length: 16; clone size: NA; V gene: TRBV2; J gene: TRBJ2-3; D gene: TRBD1; CDR3 protein: CASSGDRGLNTDTQYF; CDR3 DNA: TGTGCCAGCAGTGGGGACAGGGGACTAAACACAGATACGCAGTATTTT
CDR3 length: 15; clone size: NA; V gene: TRBV27; J gene: TRBJ2-7; D gene: TRBD1; CDR3 protein: CASRSFRTGGYEQYF; CDR3 DNA: TGTGCCAGCAGGTCCTTTCGGACAGGGGGCTACGAGCAGTACTTC
CDR3 length: 14; clone size: few; V gene: TRBV7-2; J gene: TRBJ1-5; D gene: NA; CDR3 protein: CASSFTGVGQPQHF; CDR3 DNA: TGTGCCAGCAGCTTTACGGGGGTCGGACAGCCCCAGCATTTT
CDR3 length: 15; clone size: NA; V gene: TRBV7-6; J gene: TRBJ2-5; D gene: NA; CDR3 protein: CASSPTPDIQETQYF; CDR3 DNA: TGTGCCAGCAGCCCTACCCCGGACATCCAAGAGACCCAGTACTTC
CDR3 length: 16; clone size: NA; V gene: TRBV6-2/TRBV6-3; J gene: TRBJ2-1; D gene: TRBD2; CDR3 protein: CASSYSGRAVRNEQFF; CDR3 DNA: TGTGCCAGCAGTTATAGCGGGAGGGCCGTGAGGAATGAGCAGTTCTTC
CDR3 length: 17; clone size: NA; V gene: TRBV4-2; J gene: TRBJ2-3; D gene: TRBD2; CDR3 protein: CASSQDPAGPYTDTQYF; CDR3 DNA: TGTGCCAGCAGCCAAGATCCAGCGGGACCTTACACAGATACGCAGTATTTT
CDR3 length: 16; clone size: few; V gene: TRBV5-1; J gene: TRBJ2-3; D gene: TRBD2; CDR3 protein: CASSRGLAGGTDTQYF; CDR3 DNA: TGCGCCAGCAGCCGAGGACTAGCGGGGGGCACAGATACGCAGTATTTT
CDR3 length: 14; clone size: NA; V gene: TRBV6-2/TRBV6-3; J gene: TRBJ1-2; D gene: TRBD1; CDR3 protein: CASSGFGTAYGYTF; CDR3 DNA: TGTGCCAGCAGTGGATTCGGGACAGCTTATGGCTACACCTTC
CDR3 length: 16; clone size: NA; V gene: TRBV19; J gene: TRBJ2-3; D gene: NA; CDR3 protein: CASSLILQPFTDTQYF; CDR3 DNA: TGTGCCAGTAGTTTGATCCTACAGCCCTTCACAGATACGCAGTATTTT
CDR3 length: 15; clone size: NA; V gene: TRBV10-2; J gene: TRBJ2-7; D gene: TRBD1; CDR3 protein: CASSEQAGGSYEQYF; CDR3 DNA: TGCGCCAGCAGTGAGCAGGCAGGGGGCTCCTACGAGCAGTACTTC
CDR3 length: 15; clone size: NA; V gene: TRBV5-1; J gene: TRBJ2-7; D gene: TRBD1; CDR3 protein: CASRGGTGGPYEQYF; CDR3 DNA: TGCGCCAGCAGAGGCGGGACAGGGGGGCCCTACGAGCAGTACTTC
CDR3 length: 15; clone size: NA; V gene: TRBV5-6; J gene: TRBJ2-3; D gene: TRBD2; CDR3 protein: CASSFDGRGADTQYF; CDR3 DNA: TGTGCCAGCAGCTTTGACGGGAGGGGCGCAGATACGCAGTATTTT
CDR3 length: 13; clone size: NA; V gene: TRBV19; J gene: TRBJ2-3; D gene: TRBD1; CDR3 protein: CASGTGGLGTQYF; CDR3 DNA: TGTGCCAGTGGGACAGGGGGGCTCGGTACGCAGTATTTT
CDR3 length: 16; clone size: NA; V gene: TRBV5-5; J gene: TRBJ2-2; D gene: TRBD1; CDR3 protein: CASSLWTGANTGELFF; CDR3 DNA: TGTGCCAGCAGCTTGTGGACAGGGGCGAACACCGGGGAGCTGTTTTTT
CDR3 length: 14; clone size: NA; V gene: TRBV27; J gene: TRBJ1-1; D gene: NA; CDR3 protein: CASRGGYGNTEAFF; CDR3 DNA: TGTGCCAGCAGGGGGGGTTACGGGAACACTGAAGCTTTCTTT
CDR3 length: 14; clone size: NA; V gene: TRBV10-3; J gene: TRBJ2-7; D gene: TRBD2; CDR3 protein: CAISTSGDSYEQYF; CDR3 DNA: TGTGCCATCAGCACTAGCGGGGATTCCTACGAGCAGTACTTC
CDR3 length: 15; clone size: NA; V gene: TRBV18; J gene: TRBJ2-1; D gene: NA; CDR3 protein: CASSPGRGNYNEQFF; CDR3 DNA: TGTGCCAGCTCTCCCGGCCGGGGAAACTACAATGAGCAGTTCTTC
CDR3 length: 15; clone size: NA; V gene: TRBV5-1; J gene: TRBJ2-7; D gene: TRBD2; CDR3 protein: CASSLALAGGYEQYF; CDR3 DNA: TGCGCCAGCAGCTTGGCACTAGCGGGTGGGTACGAGCAGTACTTC
CDR3 length: 15; clone size: NA; V gene: TRBV9; J gene: TRBJ1-2; D gene: NA; CDR3 protein: CASSVVGTPLLGYTF; CDR3 DNA: TGTGCCAGCAGCGTAGTTGGGACTCCACTTCTTGGCTACACCTTC
CDR3 length: 17; clone size: few; V gene: TRBV19; J gene: TRBJ1-4; D gene: TRBD1; CDR3 protein: CASSPGQGARANEKLFF; CDR3 DNA: TGTGCCAGTAGTCCGGGACAGGGGGCAAGAGCTAATGAAAAACTGTTTTTT
CDR3 length: 17; clone size: once; V gene: TRBV18; J gene: TRBJ2-2; D gene: NA; CDR3 protein: CASSPARALTGTGELFF; CDR3 DNA: TGTGCCAGCTCACCAGCCAGGGCACTAACCGGAACCGGGGAGCTGTTTTTT
CDR3 length: 16; clone size: many; V gene: TRBV3-1/TRBV3-2; J gene: TRBJ2-2; D gene: TRBD1; CDR3 protein: CASSQGGTGSSGELFF; CDR3 DNA: TGTGCCAGCAGCCAAGGAGGGACAGGGTCGTCCGGGGAGCTGTTTTTT
CDR3 length: 16; clone size: NA; V gene: TRBV3-1/TRBV3-2; J gene: TRBJ2-7; D gene: TRBD2; CDR3 protein: CASSQTSSGPAYEQYF; CDR3 DNA: TGTGCCAGCAGCCAAACCAGTAGCGGGCCAGCCTACGAGCAGTACTTC
CDR3 length: 15; clone size: NA; V gene: TRBV5-1; J gene: TRBJ1-1; D gene: NA; CDR3 protein: CASSPREDRGTEAFF; CDR3 DNA: TGCGCCAGCAGCCCGAGGGAGGACCGGGGGACTGAAGCTTTCTTT
CDR3 length: 11; clone size: NA; V gene: TRBV20-1; J gene: TRBJ1-2; D gene: NA; CDR3 protein: CSAWAGGGYTF; CDR3 DNA: TGCAGTGCCTGGGCGGGGGGCGGCTACACCTTC
CDR3 length: 19; clone size: few; V gene: TRBV4-2; J gene: TRBJ2-6; D gene: TRBD1; CDR3 protein: CASSQAPSGGSSGANVLTF; CDR3 DNA: TGTGCCAGCAGCCAAGCCCCGTCAGGGGGCTCCTCTGGGGCCAACGTCCTGACTTTC
CDR3 length: 15; clone size: NA; V gene: TRBV3-1/TRBV3-2; J gene: TRBJ2-1; D gene: NA; CDR3 protein: CASSPAAANYKEQFF; CDR3 DNA: TGTGCCAGCAGCCCCGCGGCGGCTAATTACAAAGAGCAGTTCTTC
CDR3 length: 14; clone size: NA; V gene: TRBV30; J gene: TRBJ2-2; D gene: TRBD2; CDR3 protein: CACPSGIGTGELFF; CDR3 DNA: TGTGCCTGTCCTAGCGGGATTGGCACCGGGGAGCTGTTTTTT
CDR3 length: 15; clone size: few; V gene: TRBV27; J gene: TRBJ2-7; D gene: NA; CDR3 protein: CASRKGFGDSYEQYF; CDR3 DNA: TGTGCCAGCAGGAAGGGGTTCGGCGACTCCTACGAGCAGTACTTC
CDR3 length: 15; clone size: many; V gene: TRBV10-2; J gene: TRBJ2-5; D gene: TRBD2; CDR3 protein: CASINEREGTETQYF; CDR3 DNA: TGCGCCAGCATTAACGAGCGGGAGGGGACAGAGACCCAGTACTTC
CDR3 length: 17; clone size: few; V gene: TRBV5-1; J gene: TRBJ2-1; D gene: TRBD2; CDR3 protein: CASSPPRIAGGLDEQFF; CDR3 DNA: TGCGCCAGCAGCCCCCCCCGCATAGCGGGGGGGTTAGATGAGCAGTTCTTC
CDR3 length: 15; clone size: NA; V gene: TRBV4-1; J gene: TRBJ2-7; D gene: TRBD1; CDR3 protein: CASSPILDRDNEQYF; CDR3 DNA: TGCGCCAGCAGTCCAATCCTAGACAGGGATAACGAGCAGTACTTC
CDR3 length: 14; clone size: NA; V gene: TRBV7-2; J gene: TRBJ1-2; D gene: NA; CDR3 protein: CASSLGSRSYGYTF; CDR3 DNA: TGTGCCAGCAGCTTAGGTAGCAGATCCTATGGCTACACCTTC
CDR3 length: 18; clone size: NA; V gene: TRBV27; J gene: TRBJ2-6; D gene: TRBD1; CDR3 protein: CASKDRGSIISGANVLTF; CDR3 DNA: TGTGCCAGCAAGGACAGGGGCTCTATTATCTCTGGGGCCAACGTCCTGACTTTC
CDR3 length: 13; clone size: NA; V gene: TRBV3-1/TRBV3-2; J gene: TRBJ2-5; D gene: NA; CDR3 protein: CASSSRDLETQYF; CDR3 DNA: TGTGCCAGCAGCTCCAGGGATTTGGAGACCCAGTACTTC
CDR3 length: 17; clone size: once; V gene: TRBV3-1/TRBV3-2; J gene: TRBJ2-1; D gene: TRBD2; CDR3 protein: CASSQVLAGRSYNEQFF; CDR3 DNA: TGTGCCAGCAGCCAAGTCCTAGCGGGACGATCCTACAATGAGCAGTTCTTC
CDR3 length: 13; clone size: NA; V gene: TRBV29-1; J gene: TRBJ2-5; D gene: NA; CDR3 protein: CSVDRESLETQYF; CDR3 DNA: TGCAGCGTTGATAGGGAGTCGCTGGAGACCCAGTACTTC
CDR3 length: 16; clone size: NA; V gene: TRBV9; J gene: TRBJ2-2; D gene: TRBD2; CDR3 protein: CASSVVGLADTGELFF; CDR3 DNA: TGTGCCAGCAGCGTAGTGGGACTAGCGGACACCGGGGAGCTGTTTTTT
CDR3 length: 16; clone size: NA; V gene: TRBV4-3; J gene: TRBJ2-2; D gene: TRBD2; CDR3 protein: CASSQETSGNTGELFF; CDR3 DNA: TGCGCCAGCAGCCAAGAGACTAGCGGGAACACCGGGGAGCTGTTTTTT
CDR3 length: 12; clone size: NA; V gene: TRBV10-2; J gene: TRBJ2-7; D gene: NA; CDR3 protein: CASSVYPGEQYF; CDR3 DNA: TGCGCCAGCAGTGTATATCCGGGGGAGCAGTACTTC
CDR3 length: 15; clone size: NA; V gene: TRBV5-1; J gene: TRBJ1-5; D gene: TRBD1; CDR3 protein: CASSLEGASNQPQHF; CDR3 DNA: TGCGCCAGCAGCTTGGAGGGGGCATCCAATCAGCCCCAGCATTTT
CDR3 length: 15; clone size: NA; V gene: TRBV9; J gene: TRBJ1-2; D gene: TRBD1; CDR3 protein: CASSVGSGGGYGYTF; CDR3 DNA: TGTGCCAGCAGCGTAGGATCAGGGGGCGGCTATGGCTACACCTTC
CDR3 length: 16; clone size: NA; V gene: TRBV27; J gene: TRBJ2-7; D gene: TRBD2; CDR3 protein: CASGRLAGGRSYEQYF; CDR3 DNA: TGTGCCAGCGGCCGACTAGCGGGGGGACGCTCCTACGAGCAGTACTTC
CDR3 length: 16; clone size: NA; V gene: TRBV5-1; J gene: TRBJ1-1; D gene: NA; CDR3 protein: CASSLVGGVMNTEAFF; CDR3 DNA: TGCGCCAGCAGCTTGGTTGGGGGGGTCATGAACACTGAAGCTTTCTTT